Listed below are T cell receptor beta chains from one sample, sequenced in a study of vaccination and CD4 T cells after COVID-19. For these receptors, no antigen is known. TCRdb itself ran the PCR reads through MiXCR, one entry per CDR3 protein. Of some 16,000 distinct CDR3 sequences listed, around 56% are singletons. The sample consisted of CD4+ T cells from blood, cultured in vitro. All receptors come from a human donor who had recovered from COVID-19. CDR3s include the opening cysteine and the closing phenylalanine or tryptophan. A D gene is named only where the DNA matches it firmly. Where a row states a size, it is once, few, many or the class of an expanded clone; other rows omit it.

clone_size	d_call	v_call	j_call	cdr3_aa	cdr3_nt
hyperexpanded	TRBD1	TRBV6-1	TRBJ1-6	CASRADRGFGPLHF	TGTGCCAGCAGAGCGGACAGGGGATTTGGACCCCTCCACTTT
-	-	TRBV7-2	TRBJ1-5	CASSPFGQPQHF	TGTGCCAGCAGCCCATTTGGCCAGCCCCAGCATTTT
large	TRBD1	TRBV5-1	TRBJ1-2	CASSSGTTGPYGYTF	TGCGCCAGCAGCTCCGGAACGACAGGGCCCTATGGCTACACCTTC
-	TRBD2	TRBV7-2	TRBJ2-7	CASSPDPRGAYEQYF	TGTGCCAGCAGCCCCGACCCCCGGGGGGCCTACGAGCAGTACTTC
-	TRBD1	TRBV29-1	TRBJ1-2	CSVPTGGYGYTF	TGCAGCGTGCCCACAGGGGGCTATGGCTACACCTTC
-	TRBD2	TRBV19	TRBJ2-5	CASSFEGEGGRETQYF	TGTGCCAGTAGTTTTGAAGGGGAGGGAGGGAGAGAGACCCAGTACTTC
few	TRBD2	TRBV7-2	TRBJ2-3	CASSTATSGPFGTQYF	TGTGCCAGCAGCACCGCAACTAGCGGGCCCTTCGGTACGCAGTATTTT
-	-	TRBV5-8	TRBJ1-4	CASSGDGAREKLFF	TGTGCCAGCAGTGGGGACGGGGCTAGGGAAAAACTGTTTTTT
-	TRBD1	TRBV6-1	TRBJ2-7	CASSPTGGAGEQYF	TGTGCCAGCAGCCCCACAGGGGGCGCGGGAGAGCAGTACTTC
-	-	TRBV2	TRBJ1-5	CASSRDNDQPQHF	TGTGCCAGCAGCCGGGACAATGATCAGCCCCAGCATTTT
-	-	TRBV12-3/TRBV12-4	TRBJ1-1	CASSFGRDTEAFF	TGTGCCAGCAGCTTCGGTCGGGACACTGAAGCTTTCTTT
few	-	TRBV6-1	TRBJ1-2	CAIRDRDANYGYTF	TGTGCCATCAGGGACCGTGATGCTAACTATGGCTACACCTTC
-	TRBD2	TRBV28	TRBJ2-3	CASSVGTSGRISTDTQYF	TGTGCCAGCAGTGTAGGGACTAGCGGGAGGATTAGCACAGATACGCAGTATTTT
-	-	TRBV20-1	TRBJ2-7	CSAREPQVPEQYF	TGCAGTGCTAGAGAACCCCAAGTCCCCGAGCAGTACTTC
-	-	TRBV11-3	TRBJ2-1	CASSYPSFADYNEQFF	TGTGCCAGCAGCTACCCCTCGTTTGCGGACTACAATGAGCAGTTCTTC